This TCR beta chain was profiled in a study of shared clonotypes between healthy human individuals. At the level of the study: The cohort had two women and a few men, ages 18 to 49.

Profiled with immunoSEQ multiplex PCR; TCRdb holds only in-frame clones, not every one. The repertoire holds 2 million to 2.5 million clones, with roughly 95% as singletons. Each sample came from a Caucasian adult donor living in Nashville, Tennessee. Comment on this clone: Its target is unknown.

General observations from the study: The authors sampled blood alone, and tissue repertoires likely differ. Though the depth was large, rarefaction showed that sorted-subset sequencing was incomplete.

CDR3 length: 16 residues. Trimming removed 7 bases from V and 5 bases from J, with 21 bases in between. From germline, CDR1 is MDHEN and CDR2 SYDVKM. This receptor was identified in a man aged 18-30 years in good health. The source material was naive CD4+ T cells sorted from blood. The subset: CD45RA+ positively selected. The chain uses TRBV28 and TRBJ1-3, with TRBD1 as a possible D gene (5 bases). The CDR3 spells CASNTMAGGTRNTIYF. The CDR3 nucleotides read TGTGCCAGCAACACCATGGCCGGGGGTACGAGAAACACCATATATTTT. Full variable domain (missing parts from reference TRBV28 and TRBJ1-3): DVKVTQSSRYLVKRTGEKVFLECVQDMDHENMFWYRQDPGLGLRLIYFSYDVKMKEKGDIPEGYSVSREKKERFSLILESASTNQTSMYLCASNTMAGGTRNTIYFGEGSWLTVV.